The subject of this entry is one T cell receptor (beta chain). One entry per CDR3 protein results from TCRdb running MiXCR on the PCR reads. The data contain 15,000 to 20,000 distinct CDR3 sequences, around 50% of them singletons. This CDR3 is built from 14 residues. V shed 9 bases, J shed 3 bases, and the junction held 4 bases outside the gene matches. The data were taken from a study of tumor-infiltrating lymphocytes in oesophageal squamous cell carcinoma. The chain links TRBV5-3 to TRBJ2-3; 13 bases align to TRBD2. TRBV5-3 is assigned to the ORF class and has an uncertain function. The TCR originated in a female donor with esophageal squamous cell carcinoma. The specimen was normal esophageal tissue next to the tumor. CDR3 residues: CATRTSGSTDTQYF. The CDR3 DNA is TGTGCCACACGGACTAGCGGGAGTACAGATACGCAGTATTTT.